This paragraph reports one T cell receptor (beta chain). The sample comes from a study of blood T cell repertoires in COVID-19. Whole-study context: Sites across the United States, Italy and Spain contributed samples from acute and convalescent COVID-19. The analysed material was cDNA or gDNA that came from T cells, B-cell-depleted T cells, or PBMCs.

Cohort placement rested on clinical history that participants reported themselves. Generated by immunoSEQ multiplex PCR, the TCRdb table keeps only in-frame clones and is missing some. Among about 210,000 clones, roughly 87% were seen once, and the ten largest hold around a tenth. V gave up 1 base and J gave up 0 bases, with 10 bases separating them. CDR3 length: 16 residues. Per the germline V gene, CDR1 is SGHTA and CDR2 is FQGTGA. The J gene is TRBJ2-1, the V gene TRBV7-3; the D gene is possibly TRBD2 (5 bases). The sequence came from a man aged 18 to 30 with acute COVID-19. Sequenced sample: PBMCs or T cells enriched from blood (not recorded which). Here the CDR3 reads CASSLKADYSYNEQFF. The CDR3 region has the DNA TGTGCCAGCAGCTTAAAAGCGGATTACTCCTACAATGAGCAGTTCTTC.